Listed below are T cell receptor beta chains from one sample, sequenced in a study of blood T cell repertoires in COVID-19. This table comes from immunoSEQ multiplex PCR, and its TCRdb copy is limited to in-frame clones, with some not included. In the table there are about 200,000 clones, around 83% of which are singletons. Sequencing input: peripheral blood. These receptors originate from a woman older than 75 with acute or convalescent COVID-19. The CDR3 runs from the conserved cysteine through the conserved F or W. D genes are given only for firm matches. Size values are once, few and many counts, or a class for expanded clones, and some rows have none.

v_call: TRBV19
d_call: NA
clone_size: NA
j_call: TRBJ1-5
cdr3_nt: TGTGCCAGTAAAATAGGGGCGAATAGCAATCAGCCCCAGCATTTT
cdr3_aa: CASKIGANSNQPQHF

v_call: TRBV3-1/TRBV3-2
d_call: NA
clone_size: NA
j_call: TRBJ1-1
cdr3_nt: TGTGCCAGCAGCCAACTTCGGGGAACTGAAGCTTTCTTT
cdr3_aa: CASSQLRGTEAFF

v_call: TRBV7-9
d_call: NA
clone_size: few
j_call: TRBJ1-4
cdr3_nt: TGTGCCAGCAGCCGAGGACAGAATGAAAAACTGTTTTTT
cdr3_aa: CASSRGQNEKLFF

v_call: TRBV7-7
d_call: TRBD2
clone_size: NA
j_call: TRBJ2-2
cdr3_nt: TGTGCTAGCACCATCGGAGCGGGAGGATCCGGGGAGCTGTTTTTT
cdr3_aa: CASTIGAGGSGELFF

v_call: TRBV5-1
d_call: NA
clone_size: NA
j_call: TRBJ2-7
cdr3_nt: TGCGCCAGCAGCTTCCCCAGTCAGTCCGAGCAGTACTTC
cdr3_aa: CASSFPSQSEQYF

v_call: TRBV19
d_call: NA
clone_size: NA
j_call: TRBJ1-5
cdr3_nt: TGTGCCAGTAGTCCCACGGGTTATAGCAATCAGCCCCAGCATTTT
cdr3_aa: CASSPTGYSNQPQHF

v_call: TRBV9
d_call: TRBD2
clone_size: once
j_call: TRBJ2-7
cdr3_nt: TGTGCCAGCAGCGAGGGAGGGGCTAGCGGATTCTACGAGCAGTACTTC
cdr3_aa: CASSEGGASGFYEQYF

v_call: TRBV6-5
d_call: TRBD1
clone_size: NA
j_call: TRBJ1-2
cdr3_nt: TGTGCCAGCAGCTACAACCGCAGGGGGCTTTGGGGCTACACCTTC
cdr3_aa: CASSYNRRGLWGYTF

v_call: TRBV5-1
d_call: NA
clone_size: NA
j_call: TRBJ2-2
cdr3_nt: TGCGCCAGCAGCTTGGGGGCGAAGATCACCGGGGAGCTGTTTTTT
cdr3_aa: CASSLGAKITGELFF

v_call: TRBV7-9
d_call: TRBD2
clone_size: NA
j_call: TRBJ2-3
cdr3_nt: TGTGCCAGCAGCCGAGGGACTAGCGGTTCAACAGATACGCAGTATTTT
cdr3_aa: CASSRGTSGSTDTQYF

v_call: TRBV29-1
d_call: TRBD1
clone_size: NA
j_call: TRBJ2-2
cdr3_nt: TGCAGCGTTGACGACAGGGTTGGCGGGGAGCTGTTTTTT
cdr3_aa: CSVDDRVGGELFF

v_call: TRBV7-2
d_call: TRBD2
clone_size: NA
j_call: TRBJ2-1
cdr3_nt: TGTGCCAGCAGCTTTAGCGGGAGTGGGTACAATGAGCAGTTCTTC
cdr3_aa: CASSFSGSGYNEQFF

v_call: TRBV30
d_call: NA
clone_size: few
j_call: TRBJ1-6
cdr3_nt: TGTGCCTGGTCGTTAACCGTCTTTAGCTCCTATAATTCACCCCTCCACTTT
cdr3_aa: CAWSLTVFSSYNSPLHF

v_call: TRBV28
d_call: NA
clone_size: NA
j_call: TRBJ1-5
cdr3_nt: TGTGCCAGCAGTTTATGGGGGCGGGGCCAGCCCCAGCATTTT
cdr3_aa: CASSLWGRGQPQHF

v_call: TRBV7-9
d_call: NA
clone_size: NA
j_call: TRBJ1-1
cdr3_nt: TGTGCCAGCAGCTTACAGGCAGGGCTCTCTGAAGCTTTCTTT
cdr3_aa: CASSLQAGLSEAFF

v_call: TRBV19
d_call: NA
clone_size: NA
j_call: TRBJ1-4
cdr3_nt: TGTGCCAGTAACCCAGACAGTTCGGTCGGAAAACTGTTTTTT
cdr3_aa: CASNPDSSVGKLFF

v_call: TRBV2
d_call: NA
clone_size: NA
j_call: TRBJ1-2
cdr3_nt: TGTGCCAGCAGTCCCCAGGGGAAGATAGGCGGCTACACCTTC
cdr3_aa: CASSPQGKIGGYTF

v_call: TRBV5-6
d_call: NA
clone_size: NA
j_call: TRBJ2-7
cdr3_nt: TGTGCCAGCAGCTCTGCAGGGTCCCGGTCCTACGAGCAGTACTTC
cdr3_aa: CASSSAGSRSYEQYF

v_call: TRBV9
d_call: NA
clone_size: NA
j_call: TRBJ2-2
cdr3_nt: TGTGCCAGCACCCTAACAGGGTCGAACACCGGGGAGCTGTTTTTT
cdr3_aa: CASTLTGSNTGELFF

v_call: TRBV2
d_call: NA
clone_size: NA
j_call: TRBJ1-5
cdr3_nt: TGTGCCAGCAGTGAAGGACCCAGCGTTGTTAAGCCCCAGCATTTT
cdr3_aa: CASSEGPSVVKPQHF

v_call: TRBV20-1
d_call: TRBD1
clone_size: NA
j_call: TRBJ2-3
cdr3_nt: TGCAGTGCTAGTGAGGGCAGGGGGCCTGATACGCAGTATTTT
cdr3_aa: CSASEGRGPDTQYF

v_call: TRBV5-4
d_call: TRBD1
clone_size: NA
j_call: TRBJ1-2
cdr3_nt: TGTGCCAGCAGTCGAGGACAGGGGGCTCGATGGGGCTACACCTTC
cdr3_aa: CASSRGQGARWGYTF

v_call: TRBV25-1
d_call: TRBD2
clone_size: NA
j_call: TRBJ2-1
cdr3_nt: TGTGCCAGCAGTCCGACTAGCGGGATTTACAATGAGCAGTTCTTC
cdr3_aa: CASSPTSGIYNEQFF

v_call: TRBV29-1
d_call: TRBD1
clone_size: NA
j_call: TRBJ1-1
cdr3_nt: TGCAGCGCCACGGACAGGGGGCACACTGAAGCTTTCTTT
cdr3_aa: CSATDRGHTEAFF

v_call: TRBV9
d_call: TRBD2
clone_size: NA
j_call: TRBJ2-1
cdr3_nt: TGTGCCAGCAGCGTAGCCCCGGGGCGGGAGTTGAGCTCCTACAATGAGCAGTTCTTC
cdr3_aa: CASSVAPGRELSSYNEQFF

v_call: TRBV19
d_call: TRBD2
clone_size: NA
j_call: TRBJ2-1
cdr3_nt: TGTGCCAGTGGATATCGGGCTAGCGGATACAATGAGCAGTTCTTC
cdr3_aa: CASGYRASGYNEQFF

v_call: TRBV30
d_call: TRBD1
clone_size: NA
j_call: TRBJ1-2
cdr3_nt: TGTGCCTGGAGTCAAGGGACAGGGAATCTGCTTAACTATGGCTACACCTTC
cdr3_aa: CAWSQGTGNLLNYGYTF

v_call: TRBV14
d_call: NA
clone_size: NA
j_call: TRBJ2-7
cdr3_nt: TGTGCCAGCAGCCATCGCAGGGCAGGCTACGAGCAGTACTTC
cdr3_aa: CASSHRRAGYEQYF

v_call: TRBV3-1/TRBV3-2
d_call: NA
clone_size: few
j_call: TRBJ1-3
cdr3_nt: TGTGCCAGCAGCCAATGGGGCAGAACGGGCTCTGGAAACACCATATATTTT
cdr3_aa: CASSQWGRTGSGNTIYF

v_call: TRBV18
d_call: TRBD2
clone_size: NA
j_call: TRBJ2-7
cdr3_nt: TGTGCCAGCTCACCAGGGGGAGGGTACGAGCAGTACTTC
cdr3_aa: CASSPGGGYEQYF

v_call: TRBV5-1
d_call: NA
clone_size: once
j_call: TRBJ1-2
cdr3_nt: TGCGCCAGCAGCCCTTCCGGGTGGAATCAAAATGGCTACACCTTC
cdr3_aa: CASSPSGWNQNGYTF

v_call: TRBV6-4
d_call: NA
clone_size: NA
j_call: TRBJ2-7
cdr3_nt: TGTGCCAGCAATGACCCCTTGGTGAGCGGCTACGAGCAGTACTTC
cdr3_aa: CASNDPLVSGYEQYF

v_call: TRBV6-5
d_call: TRBD1
clone_size: NA
j_call: TRBJ1-1
cdr3_nt: TGTGCCAGCAGCCAGACAGGGGTGGTGAACACTGAAGCTTTCTTT
cdr3_aa: CASSQTGVVNTEAFF

v_call: TRBV18
d_call: NA
clone_size: once
j_call: TRBJ1-3
cdr3_nt: TGTGCCAGCTCACCATATGAATCGGGGGAGTCAGGAAACACCATATATTTT
cdr3_aa: CASSPYESGESGNTIYF

v_call: TRBV7-2
d_call: TRBD1
clone_size: NA
j_call: TRBJ1-2
cdr3_nt: TGTGCCAGCAGCGAAGACAGGGGAATCTATGGCTACACCTTC
cdr3_aa: CASSEDRGIYGYTF

v_call: TRBV5-6
d_call: NA
clone_size: NA
j_call: TRBJ1-1
cdr3_nt: TGTGCCAGCAGCTTCGGGGTGAAAGGGACTGAAGCTTTCTTT
cdr3_aa: CASSFGVKGTEAFF

v_call: TRBV7-7
d_call: NA
clone_size: NA
j_call: TRBJ1-4
cdr3_nt: TGTGCTAGCAGCCCTTCGAGCGGATTTAATGAAAAACTGTTTTTT
cdr3_aa: CASSPSSGFNEKLFF

v_call: TRBV10-1
d_call: TRBD1
clone_size: NA
j_call: TRBJ2-7
cdr3_nt: TGCGCCAATCCGGGACAGGGAAACTCCTACGAGCAGTACTTC
cdr3_aa: CANPGQGNSYEQYF

v_call: TRBV3-1/TRBV3-2
d_call: TRBD1
clone_size: once
j_call: TRBJ1-6
cdr3_nt: TGTGCCAGCAGCCACGGAGGGACAGAGAATTCACCCCTCCACTTT
cdr3_aa: CASSHGGTENSPLHF

v_call: TRBV7-2
d_call: NA
clone_size: once
j_call: TRBJ1-6
cdr3_nt: TGTGCCAGCAGCGCATCTCAGGGCTCCTATAATTCACCCCTCCACTTT
cdr3_aa: CASSASQGSYNSPLHF

v_call: TRBV29-1
d_call: NA
clone_size: NA
j_call: TRBJ2-1
cdr3_nt: TGCAGCGTCCACTTAGCCCTTCCCTACAATGAGCAGTTCTTC
cdr3_aa: CSVHLALPYNEQFF

v_call: TRBV5-1
d_call: TRBD1
clone_size: NA
j_call: TRBJ1-2
cdr3_nt: TGCGCCAGCAGCGATCCGGGACAGGGGATCTATGGCTACACCTTC
cdr3_aa: CASSDPGQGIYGYTF

v_call: TRBV6-5
d_call: NA
clone_size: NA
j_call: TRBJ2-6
cdr3_nt: TGTGCCAGCAGTTATTCACTGACAGCTGGGGCCAACGTCCTGACTTTC
cdr3_aa: CASSYSLTAGANVLTF

v_call: TRBV19
d_call: NA
clone_size: NA
j_call: TRBJ2-1
cdr3_nt: TGTGCCAGTACCAAATACAATGAGCAGTTCTTC
cdr3_aa: CASTKYNEQFF

v_call: TRBV7-9
d_call: NA
clone_size: once
j_call: TRBJ2-7
cdr3_nt: TGTGCCAGTGGGAGCCCTACCTACGAGCAGTACTTC
cdr3_aa: CASGSPTYEQYF

v_call: TRBV7-3
d_call: NA
clone_size: NA
j_call: TRBJ2-1
cdr3_nt: TGTGCCAGCAGCTTACAGCGAGGGAGCGGCAATGAGCAGTTCTTC
cdr3_aa: CASSLQRGSGNEQFF

v_call: TRBV15
d_call: TRBD2
clone_size: NA
j_call: TRBJ2-7
cdr3_nt: TGTGCCACCAGCAGAGAGTTTAGTCGGGGGGGTCGCTACGAGCAGTACTTC
cdr3_aa: CATSREFSRGGRYEQYF

v_call: TRBV5-1
d_call: NA
clone_size: NA
j_call: TRBJ2-1
cdr3_nt: TGCGCCAGCAGCTTGGCCGGCGGGAGAGGGGCAGGGGAGGTCTGGAATGAGCAGTTCTTC
cdr3_aa: CASSLAGGRGAGEVWNEQFF

v_call: TRBV5-4
d_call: TRBD1
clone_size: NA
j_call: TRBJ2-7
cdr3_nt: TGTGCCAGCAGCTTGGAAGTGACAGGGTCCTACGAGCAGTACTTC
cdr3_aa: CASSLEVTGSYEQYF

v_call: TRBV6-6
d_call: NA
clone_size: NA
j_call: TRBJ2-7
cdr3_nt: TGTGCCAGCAGTGATCCCGGGACTCACTACGAGCAGTACTTC
cdr3_aa: CASSDPGTHYEQYF

v_call: TRBV7-9
d_call: NA
clone_size: once
j_call: TRBJ1-1
cdr3_nt: TGTGCCAGCAGCTTAGAGTGGCTGGCTGAAGCTTTCTTT
cdr3_aa: CASSLEWLAEAFF

v_call: TRBV2
d_call: NA
clone_size: NA
j_call: TRBJ2-6
cdr3_nt: TGTGCCAGCAGTCGCACCAGGGGGGCCGGGGCCAACGTCCTGACTTTC
cdr3_aa: CASSRTRGAGANVLTF